What follows describes a single T cell receptor beta chain. Its target is unknown. The sample originates from a study of molecular identifiers for immune sequencing clone quantification. About the study: In replicates, the authors split RNA from around 18,000 or 91,000 naive CD8 cells five ways and sequenced four. Study findings and constraints: Jurkat TCR RNA spiked in from one cell (amid 800,000 to 1,000,000 naive cells) was reportedly detectable.

V was trimmed by 6 bases and J by 0 bases, leaving 12 bases between them. The CDR3 is 14 residues long. Previously described methods and listed TCR primers produced bulk TCR libraries. Using its own MiXCR run on the PCR reads, TCRdb lists one record per CDR3 protein. This table has roughly 100,000 distinct CDR3 sequences, 30% to 45% appearing once. Naive CD8 T cells underwent sorting with the CD8+CD4-CCR7+CD45RA+ definition. The rearrangement links TRBV12-3 or TRBV12-4 to TRBJ2-7; maybe TRBD2 (6 bases). The specimen was naive CD8+ T cells from blood, with Jurkat cell RNA spiked in. Subset denoted: FACS-sorted CD8+CD4-CCR7+CD45RA+ naive T cells. This clonotype was obtained from a human donor in good health. Some libraries in this study had Jurkat cell RNA spiked in. The DNA for the CDR3 is TGTGCCAGCAGCTTCGGGACTCGCTCCTACGAGCAGTACTTC. Translation: CASSFGTRSYEQYF.